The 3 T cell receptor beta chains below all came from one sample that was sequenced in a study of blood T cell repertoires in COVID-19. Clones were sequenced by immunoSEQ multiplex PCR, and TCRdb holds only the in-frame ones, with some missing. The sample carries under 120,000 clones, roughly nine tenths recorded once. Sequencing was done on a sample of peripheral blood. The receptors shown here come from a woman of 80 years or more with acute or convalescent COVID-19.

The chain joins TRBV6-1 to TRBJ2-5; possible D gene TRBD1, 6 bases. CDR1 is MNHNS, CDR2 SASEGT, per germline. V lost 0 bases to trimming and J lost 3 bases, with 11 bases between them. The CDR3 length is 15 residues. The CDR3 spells CASSEAWTAEETQYF. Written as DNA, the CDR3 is TGTGCCAGCAGTGAAGCTTGGACAGCGGAAGAGACCCAGTACTTC.

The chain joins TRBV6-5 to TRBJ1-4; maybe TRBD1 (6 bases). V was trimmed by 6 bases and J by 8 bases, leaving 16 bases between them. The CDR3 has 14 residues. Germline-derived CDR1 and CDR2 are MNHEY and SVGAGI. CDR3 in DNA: TGTGCCAGCAGCCGGCGGACAGACGAGGAAAAACTGTTTTTT. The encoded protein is CASSRRTDEEKLFF.

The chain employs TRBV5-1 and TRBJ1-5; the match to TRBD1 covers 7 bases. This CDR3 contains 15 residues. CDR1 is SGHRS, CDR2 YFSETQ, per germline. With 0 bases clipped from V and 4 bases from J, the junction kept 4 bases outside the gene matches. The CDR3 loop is CASSLEGQTNQPQHF. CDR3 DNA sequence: TGCGCCAGCAGCTTGGAGGGACAGACAAATCAGCCCCAGCATTTT.